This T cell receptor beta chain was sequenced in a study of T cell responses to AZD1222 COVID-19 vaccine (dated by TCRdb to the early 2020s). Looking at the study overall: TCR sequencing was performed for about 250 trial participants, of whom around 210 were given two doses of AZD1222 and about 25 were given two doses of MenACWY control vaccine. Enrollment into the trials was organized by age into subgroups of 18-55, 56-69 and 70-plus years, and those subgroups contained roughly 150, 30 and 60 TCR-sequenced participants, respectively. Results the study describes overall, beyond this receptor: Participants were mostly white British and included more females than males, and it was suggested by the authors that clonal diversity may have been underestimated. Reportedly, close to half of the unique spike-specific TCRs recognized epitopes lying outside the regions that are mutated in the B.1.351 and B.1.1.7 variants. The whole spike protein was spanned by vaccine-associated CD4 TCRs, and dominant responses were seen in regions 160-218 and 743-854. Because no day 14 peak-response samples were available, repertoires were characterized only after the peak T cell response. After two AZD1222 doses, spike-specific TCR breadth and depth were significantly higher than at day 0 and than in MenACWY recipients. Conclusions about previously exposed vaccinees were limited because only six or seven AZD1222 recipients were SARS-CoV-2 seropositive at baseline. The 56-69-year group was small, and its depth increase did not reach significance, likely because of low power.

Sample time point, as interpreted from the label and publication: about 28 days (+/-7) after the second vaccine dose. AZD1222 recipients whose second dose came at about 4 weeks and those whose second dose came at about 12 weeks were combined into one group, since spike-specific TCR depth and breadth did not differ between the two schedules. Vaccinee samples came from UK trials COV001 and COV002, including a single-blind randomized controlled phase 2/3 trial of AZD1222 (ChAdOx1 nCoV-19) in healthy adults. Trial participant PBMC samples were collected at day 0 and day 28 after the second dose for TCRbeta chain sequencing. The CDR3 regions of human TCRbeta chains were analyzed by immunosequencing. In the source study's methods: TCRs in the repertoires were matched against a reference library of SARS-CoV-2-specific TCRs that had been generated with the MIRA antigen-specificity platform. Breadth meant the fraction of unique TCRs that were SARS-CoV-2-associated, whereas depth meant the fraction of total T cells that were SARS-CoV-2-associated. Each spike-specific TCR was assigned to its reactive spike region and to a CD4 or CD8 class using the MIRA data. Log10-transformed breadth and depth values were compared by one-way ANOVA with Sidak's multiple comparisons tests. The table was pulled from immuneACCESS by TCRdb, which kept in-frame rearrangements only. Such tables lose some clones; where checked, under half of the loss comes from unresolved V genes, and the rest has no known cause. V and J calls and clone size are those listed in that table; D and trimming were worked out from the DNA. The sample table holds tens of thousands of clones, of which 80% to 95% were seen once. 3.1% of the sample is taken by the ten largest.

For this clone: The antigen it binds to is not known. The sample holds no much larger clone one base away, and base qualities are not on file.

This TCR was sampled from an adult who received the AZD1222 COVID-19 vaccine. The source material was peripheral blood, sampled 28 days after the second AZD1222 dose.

DNA sequence: TGCGCCAGCAGCTGGACAGGGGTGGCGGACGCCACTGAAGCTTTCTTT. Its protein is CASSWTGVADATEAFF. The rearrangement joined TRBV5-1 to TRBJ1-1; 9 middle bases align to TRBD1. From the cysteine through the phenylalanine, the CDR3 covers 16 amino acids. This entry keeps only the CDR3 DNA: 48 bases, framed from base 1. CDR1 and CDR2, looked up from the germline V gene, are SGHRS and YFSETQ. Trimming leaves V shorter by 3 bases and J shorter by 4 bases, with the junction holding 10 bases beyond the gene matches.